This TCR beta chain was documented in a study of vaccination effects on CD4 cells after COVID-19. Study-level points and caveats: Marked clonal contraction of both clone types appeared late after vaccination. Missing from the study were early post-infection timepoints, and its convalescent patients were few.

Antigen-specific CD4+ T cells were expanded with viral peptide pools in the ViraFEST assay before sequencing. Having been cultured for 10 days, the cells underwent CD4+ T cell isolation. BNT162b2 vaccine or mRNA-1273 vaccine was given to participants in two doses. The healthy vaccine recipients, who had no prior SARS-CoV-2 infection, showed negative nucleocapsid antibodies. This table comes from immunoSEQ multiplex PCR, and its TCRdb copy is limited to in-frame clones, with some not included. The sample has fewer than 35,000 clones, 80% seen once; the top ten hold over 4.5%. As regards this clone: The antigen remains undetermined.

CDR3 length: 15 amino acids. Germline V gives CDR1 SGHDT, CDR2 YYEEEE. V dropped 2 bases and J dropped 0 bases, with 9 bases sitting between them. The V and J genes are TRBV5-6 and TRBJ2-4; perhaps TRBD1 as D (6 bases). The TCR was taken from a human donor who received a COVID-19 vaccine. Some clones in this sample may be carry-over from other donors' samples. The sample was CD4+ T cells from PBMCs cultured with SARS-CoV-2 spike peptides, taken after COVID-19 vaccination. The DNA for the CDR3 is TGTGCCAGCAGCTTATGGGGGCTAGCCAAAAACATTCAGTACTTC. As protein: CASSLWGLAKNIQYF.